This T cell receptor (beta chain) was found in a study of siplizumab effects on memory and regulatory T cells (dated by TCRdb to 2018 to 2020). Regarding the study in general: The effect of the anti-CD2 antibody siplizumab on alloreactive T-cell subsets was examined in allogeneic mixed lymphocyte reactions constructed from human PBMCs. Points the paper makes about the study in general: Siplizumab significantly lowered the cumulative frequency of alloreactive sequences that could be traced to unstimulated CD4+ memory T cells. For roughly 80-95% of proliferating CD4+ or CD8+ clones, no naive or memory phenotype could be assigned. Unstimulated naive T cells appeared more diverse than memory T cells, and naive cells seemed to contribute substantially to the alloresponse. Sequences below about 10^-5 frequency were poorly captured, so only a minor fraction of alloreactive clones could be mapped to unstimulated subsets. Among mappable alloreactive CD4+ clones, the Treg-derived fraction averaged approximately 69% with siplizumab versus 26.9% in control reactions. Whether proliferating Tregs from siplizumab cultures actually had suppressive function was not functionally confirmed.

TCRbeta CDR3 sequencing was performed on sorted unstimulated T cells and on proliferating T cells recovered from mixed lymphocyte reactions. Fresh whole blood from roughly ten HLA-typed healthy donors was used to isolate PBMCs. Note on this clone: There is no known antigen for this receptor. Per-base quality was not reported, and no clone a single base away is much larger than it.

The library was prepared using the immunoSEQ multiplex PCR assay. The deep sequencing platform assayed about 10^5 TCR templates per sample. Genomic DNA extracted from sorted T cells was the material used for TCRbeta CDR3 sequencing. Regarding the original processing steps: The R programming language was used for clonal analysis of the TCRbeta CDR3 data. Comparing unstimulated samples against CFSE-low samples taken after the reaction was how alloreactive CD4+ and CD8+ clones were defined. By matching sequences to the repertoires of sorted unstimulated Treg and non-Treg cells, each alloreactive CD4+ clone was assigned a regulatory or non-regulatory origin. Sourced from immuneACCESS, this table was stored by TCRdb with only in-frame sequences that have V and J called. A share of the clones is absent; for the studies checked, an unresolved V gene accounts for under half, and the remainder has no known explanation. For V, J and clone size, that table is used; D and trimming come from the DNA. The sample records fewer than 120,000 clones, roughly 92% of which are singletons. Approximately 1.3% of the sample is held by the ten biggest clonotypes.

Reading the germline V gene (reference sequence) gives CDR1 MNHEY and CDR2 SMNVEV. The CDR3 covers 15 residues, taking in both the cysteine and the phenylalanine. Only the CDR3 DNA stays, 45 bases, in frame from base 1. V is shortened by 10 bases, J by 1 base, and the region joining them spans 16 bases. The sample taken for sequencing was CD4+ T cells sorted from blood. This chain is built from TRBV27 and TRBJ2-2, with a tentative D gene TRBD2 over 6 matching bases. This receptor was obtained from a human donor in good health. The CDR3 region has the sequence CATPSGLLNTGELFF. The DNA reads TGTGCCACCCCCTCGGGACTCCTGAACACCGGGGAGCTGTTTTTT.